The present TCR beta chain was sequenced within a study of cytomegalovirus exposure and HLA in healthy donors. The CDR3 consists of 15 residues. Deletions cut 1 base from V and 0 bases from J, with 7 bases between. The germline V gene has CDR1 LGHNA and CDR2 YSLEER. The PCR had 60 Vbeta and 13 Jbeta primers. The repertoire was sequenced with immunoSEQ multiplex PCR; TCRdb's copy has only in-frame clones and lacks some. Of 85,000 to 100,000 clones detected, under 85% appear once; the ten largest clones hold roughly 6.6%. The V and J genes are TRBV4-3 and TRBJ1-3; D not certain. The sequence came from a man aged 50-60 years in good health and CMV-seropositive. The sample comprised PBMCs. CDR3 DNA: TGCGCCAGCAGCCAAGCCCTTTACTCTGGAAACACCATATATTTT. Translating it yields CASSQALYSGNTIYF.